These 28 T cell receptor beta chains originate from one sample sequenced in a study of T cell changes during pregnancy in multiple sclerosis. TCRdb's copy holds only in-frame clones and misses some; the assay was immunoSEQ multiplex PCR. This sample has nearly 110,000 clones, with about 90% found just once. The source material was peripheral blood, sampled before pregnancy. These receptors all come from a female donor with multiple sclerosis, enrolled in a pregnancy study.

This clone showed up just once. CDR3 sequence (DNA): TGTGCCTGGATGTCCAGGGTTAATTCACCCCTCCACTTT. It yields the protein CAWMSRVNSPLHF. The V and J genes are TRBV30 and TRBJ1-6, with D perhaps matching TRBD1 (5 bases). The CDR3 covers 13 residues. Trimming took 4 bases from V and 6 from J, leaving 10 bases between them. Germline CDR1 reads GTSNPN; CDR2 reads SVGIG (reference sequence).

This chain links TRBV6-6 with TRBJ1-1; 7 positions match TRBD1. Germline loops: CDR1 MNHNY, CDR2 SVGAGI (reference sequence). The CDR3 extends over 15 amino acids. After removal of 4 bases from V and 1 base from J, the junction contained 6 bases not matched to a gene. The CDR3 region is CASSSKGAGNTEAFF. The CDR3, as DNA: TGTGCCAGCAGTTCGAAGGGGGCTGGGAACACTGAAGCTTTCTTT.

The chain uses TRBV7-9 and TRBJ2-2; D not certain. Deletions cut 5 bases from V and 5 bases from J, with 15 bases between. This CDR3 is 15 amino acids long. Germline values: CDR1 SEHNR, CDR2 FQNEAQ (reference sequence). DNA for the CDR3: TGTGCCAGCAGCCCCCTTAGACGACAAACCGGGGAGCTGTTTTTT. Its translation: CASSPLRRQTGELFF.

This chain uses TRBV27 with TRBJ1-2, with unresolved D. Germline V gene sequence: CDR1 MNHEY, CDR2 SMNVEV (reference sequence). V lost 3 bases and J 4 bases, leaving 15 bases between the germline ends. The CDR3 is 15 amino acids. The CDR3 here is CASSLRQSPPYGYTF. CDR3 nucleotide sequence: TGTGCCAGCAGTTTGCGACAATCCCCTCCCTATGGCTACACCTTC.

In the case of this clone: An end of the junction does not agree with germline; a read error may underlie this. The chain combines TRBV13 with TRBJ2-7; D remains ambiguous. Looked up from germline, CDR1 is PRHDT and CDR2 is FYEKMQ (reference sequence). The CDR3 has 12 amino acids. CDR3 sequence reads: CASSLAGGEQYF. The CDR3 nucleotides read TGTGCCAGCAGTTTAGCCGGCGGCGAGCAGTACTTC.

The V gene is TRBV9, the J gene TRBJ2-7, with D possibly being TRBD1 (6 bases). In germline, CDR1 is SGDLS, CDR2 YYNGEE. Trimming took off 0 bases at V and 2 bases at J, with 9 bases between the two ends. This CDR3 region has 14 residues. In nucleotides, the CDR3 is TGTGCCAGCAGCGTAGAGGACAGTACCTACGAGCAGTACTTC. It yields the protein CASSVEDSTYEQYF.

V is TRBV5-1 and J is TRBJ1-1; TRBD1 matches at 9 bases. V lost 4 bases and J lost 5; bases outside the gene matches: 15. CDR3 length equals 17 residues. CDR1 SGHRS and CDR2 YFSETQ come from the germline V gene. This CDR3 is CASSRWGQGGEGTEAFF. CDR3 nucleotides: TGCGCCAGCAGCCGCTGGGGACAGGGTGGAGAAGGGACTGAAGCTTTCTTT.

The chain uses TRBV6-1 and TRBJ2-7, with a tentative D call TRBD2 (6 bases). CDR1 is MNHNS and CDR2 is SASEGT in the germline V gene. Between the trimmed V and J ends, which lost 1 base and 0 bases, there was a span of 7 bases. This CDR3 has 14 residues. The DNA for the CDR3 is TGTGCCAGCAGTGAAGGGGACTTCTCCTACGAGCAGTACTTC. As protein: CASSEGDFSYEQYF.

Comment on this clone: Within the sample, other DNA sequences also encode this same CDR3. The chain recombines TRBV5-1 with TRBJ1-3; a possible D gene is TRBD1 (6 bases). This CDR3 has 15 amino acids. Germline CDR1 SGHRS, CDR2 YFSETQ. Trimming shortened V by 3 bases and J by 0 bases, and 10 bases separated the two germline ends. The CDR3 sequence is CASSSQGLSGNTIYF. The CDR3 bases are TGCGCCAGCAGCTCGCAGGGGCTCTCTGGAAACACCATATATTTT.

The chain carries TRBV19 and TRBJ2-1; TRBD2 agrees at 14 bases. From germline, CDR1 is LNHDA and CDR2 SQIVND (reference sequence). The CDR3 length is 17 residues. V lost 3 bases and J lost 6; bases outside the gene matches: 7. The chain's CDR3 is CASSIPGLAGAANEQFF. DNA for the CDR3: TGTGCCAGTAGTATCCCGGGACTAGCGGGAGCCGCCAATGAGCAGTTCTTC.

The rearrangement links TRBV5-1 to TRBJ2-1, with 7 bases aligning to TRBD2. The V and J ends lost 1 base and 5 bases, in that order; junction bases with no gene match: 6. The CDR3 spans 15 residues. Germline V gene lookup returns CDR1 SGHRS and CDR2 YFSETQ. The CDR3 DNA reads TGCGCCAGCAGCTTGTACAGCGGGGACCACAATGAGCAGTTCTTC. Encoded protein: CASSLYSGDHNEQFF.

A single count supports this clone. V usage is TRBV4-3 and J usage is TRBJ2-3, with 9 nucleotides matching TRBD2. The germline V gene has CDR1 LGHNA and CDR2 YSLEER. The J segment lost 4 bases and the V segment lost 0 bases, leaving 2 bases of the junction unmatched. The CDR3 sequence is 15 residues long. As DNA, the CDR3 is TGCGCCAGCAGCCAAGAGGGACTAGCTTCAGATACGCAGTATTTT. The encoded protein is CASSQEGLASDTQYF.

The DNA for the CDR3 is TGCGCCAGCAGCCTCCCGGGACAAAATTCACCCCTCCACTTT. Translating gives CASSLPGQNSPLHF. The gene calls are TRBV4-1 and TRBJ1-6, with D possibly being TRBD1 (6 bases). Trimming removed 4 bases from V and 7 bases from J, with 11 bases in between. The germline V gene encodes CDR1 MGHRA and CDR2 YSYEKL. The CDR3 spans 14 residues.

The chain combines TRBV6-5 with TRBJ2-7, with 7 bases matching TRBD2. The V gene end was trimmed by 7 bases and the J gene end by 0 bases; junction bases not matched to a gene: 6. Germline assignment: CDR1 MNHEY and CDR2 SVGAGI. The CDR3 runs to 14 residues. Here the CDR3 reads CASKSGASSYEQYF. CDR3 DNA sequence: TGTGCCAGCAAGAGCGGGGCGAGCTCCTACGAGCAGTACTTC.

The chain links TRBV7-9 to TRBJ2-2; 12 nucleotides match TRBD1. Germline CDR1 SEHNR, CDR2 FQNEAQ (reference sequence). V was clipped by 5 bases and J by 6 bases; unmatched bases: 10. This CDR3 contains 17 residues. This CDR3 is CASSGGQGARWAGELFF. For the CDR3, the DNA is TGTGCCAGCAGCGGGGGACAGGGGGCGCGTTGGGCCGGGGAGCTGTTTTTT.

The chain has TRBV13 and TRBJ2-7, with D possibly being TRBD1 (5 bases). The CDR3 consists of 14 residues. CDR1 and CDR2 (germline): PRHDT, FYEKMQ (reference sequence). Trimming cost V 0 bases and J 3 bases, with 9 bases left between them. As DNA, the CDR3 is TGTGCCAGCAGCTTAGGGACAGTAAACTACGAGCAGTACTTC. Translating gives CASSLGTVNYEQYF.

The V call is TRBV9, the J call TRBJ2-7; 9 positions agree with TRBD1. The V gene's germline CDR1 is SGDLS and CDR2 YYNGEE. The CDR3 consists of 14 residues. Trimming at V came to 0 bases and at J to 5 bases, leaving 3 bases not matched to a gene. The CDR3, as DNA: TGTGCCAGCAGCGTAGAGGGACAGGGTGACGAGCAGTACTTC. Its translation: CASSVEGQGDEQYF.

The J gene is TRBJ1-5, the V gene TRBV6-6; possible D gene TRBD1, 5 bases. From germline, CDR1 is MNHNY and CDR2 SVGAGI (reference sequence). Trimming stripped 4 bases from V and 1 base from J, with 8 bases between. The CDR3 is made up of 14 amino acids. The CDR3 DNA sequence: TGTGCCAGCAGTTCGGCAGGGAGCAATCAGCCCCAGCATTTT. Amino acid sequence: CASSSAGSNQPQHF.

V gene TRBV19 combines with J gene TRBJ2-7; 7 nucleotides align to TRBD2. CDR1 and CDR2 from the germline V gene are LNHDA and SQIVND (reference sequence). V was clipped by 8 bases and J by 0 bases; unmatched bases: 7. This CDR3 comprises 14 residues. The CDR3 sequence is CASQSGKSSYEQYF. CDR3 nucleotide sequence: TGTGCCAGTCAGAGCGGGAAGAGCTCCTACGAGCAGTACTTC.

The V call is TRBV6-5, the J call TRBJ1-5, with TRBD1 identical over 8 bases. V dropped 5 bases and J dropped 7; count of bases not matched to a gene: 7. Per the germline V gene, CDR1 is MNHEY and CDR2 is SVGAGI. This CDR3 has 14 residues. Here the CDR3 reads CASSTRTGWQPQHF. The CDR3 DNA sequence: TGTGCCAGCAGTACCCGGACAGGGTGGCAGCCCCAGCATTTT.

This clone was found once. The chain combines TRBV2 with TRBJ1-2; 9 bases agree with TRBD1. In germline, CDR1 is SNHLY, CDR2 FYNNEI. With V trimmed by 5 bases and J by 3 bases, 7 bases remained unmatched. CDR3 length equals 15 residues. CDR3 nucleotide sequence: TGTGCCAGCAGTCCAAACAGGGGGCTGGACTATGGCTACACCTTC. Residues: CASSPNRGLDYGYTF. Based on the CDR3 plus reference TRBV2 and TRBJ1-2, the full variable domain is EPEVTQTPSHQVTQMGQEVILRCVPISNHLYFYWYRQILGQKVEFLVSFYNNEISEKSEIFDDQFSVERPDGSNFTLKIRSTKLEDSAMYFCASSPNRGLDYGYTFGSGTRLTVV.

V is TRBV11-3 and J is TRBJ1-1; D is uncertain. The V end lost 8 bases, the J end lost 0 bases, and 10 bases lay between the germline ends. The CDR3 loop spans 13 amino acids. The germline V gene encodes CDR1 SGHNT and CDR2 YENEEA. The CDR3 bases are TGTGCCAGCCGACTGTCAGTGAACACTGAAGCTTTCTTT. This codes for CASRLSVNTEAFF.

This chain connects TRBV6-5 to TRBJ1-1; TRBD1 agrees at 7 bases. Trimming at V came to 6 bases and at J to 4 bases, leaving 11 bases not matched to a gene. Germline lookup yields CDR1 MNHEY and CDR2 SVGAGI. This CDR3 is 15 amino acids long. For the CDR3, the DNA is TGTGCCAGCAGGCCCGACAGGGTAATCGCCACTGAAGCTTTCTTT. This translates into CASRPDRVIATEAFF.

CDR3 bases: TGTGCCAGCAGCTTAACCTTGACTGGCACTGGCAAACACTACGAGCAGTACTTC. It specifies CASSLTLTGTGKHYEQYF. The rearrangement joins TRBV7-2 to TRBJ2-7; D not resolved. Trimming pared 2 bases from V and 3 bases from J, leaving 23 bases between. Germline CDR1 is SGHTA and CDR2 is FQGNSA. The CDR3 loop spans 18 amino acids.

The chain joins TRBV28 to TRBJ1-1; 12 nucleotides align to TRBD1. CDR1 and CDR2 (germline): MDHEN, SYDVKM. CDR3 length: 16 amino acids. V lost 6 bases, J lost 0 bases, and 5 bases stayed unmatched. CDR3 loop: CASRWDRGLMNTEAFF. The CDR3 nucleotides are TGTGCCAGCAGGTGGGACAGGGGGCTTATGAACACTGAAGCTTTCTTT.

The J gene is TRBJ2-2, the V gene TRBV6-6, with TRBD2 matching 8 bases. The CDR3 length is 13 residues. V was pared by 11 bases and J by 6 bases, with 8 bases of the junction left unmatched. Looked up from germline, CDR1 is MNHNY and CDR2 is SVGAGI (reference sequence). As DNA, the CDR3 is TGTGCCCTGGGCGGGAGGTTTTCCGGGGAGCTGTTTTTT. This codes for CALGGRFSGELFF.

The chain uses TRBV28 and TRBJ2-4; 9 bases are shared with TRBD2. The CDR3 is made up of 16 amino acids. CDR1 and CDR2 (germline): MDHEN, SYDVKM. V gave up 5 bases and J gave up 7 bases; unmatched junction bases: 12. Here the CDR3 reads CASSEPRSGRSNIQYF. CDR3 nucleotides: TGTGCCAGCAGTGAACCTCGTAGCGGGAGATCTAACATTCAGTACTTC.

V usage is TRBV21-1 and J usage is TRBJ2-7; the D call in the table, TRBD1, was not verified against the DNA. TRBV21-1 counts as a pseudogene. This CDR3 has 21 amino acids. CDR3 region: CASSKCGPRKGKPGHRYEQYF. The CDR3 region has the DNA TGTGCCAGCAGCAAATGCGGTCCAAGGAAAGGCAAACCGGGACACCGATACGAGCAGTACTTC.